This entry features one TCR beta chain sequence. As yet, its antigen is unknown. The record originates from a study of T cells in Graves' hyperthyroidism and ophthalmopathy. Regarding the study as a whole: Ophthalmopathy cases were set apart from stable hyperthyroidism by a 13 V-J model.

V dropped 2 bases and J dropped 9 bases, with 8 bases sitting between them. The CDR3 has 12 amino acids. CDR1 and CDR2 (germline): KGHSH, LQKENI. An absence of ophthalmopathy progression within 18 months meant stable Graves' hyperthyroidism. It was RNA transcripts that yielded the amplified TCR beta CDR3 regions. Researchers ran a first-round RT-PCR on the TCR CDR3 using the HTBI primer set. TCRdb redid the calling of the multiplex PCR reads with MiXCR, one entry per CDR3 protein. Among some 180,000 distinct CDR3 sequences listed, about 15% were seen once. The TCR sequence derives from a woman aged 45-65 years with Graves' hyperthyroidism. Source material: blood. The chain recombines TRBV18 with TRBJ2-1, with D tentatively TRBD1 (5 bases). CDR3 in amino acids: CASSPMGPEQFF. The DNA for the CDR3 is TGTGCCAGCTCACCAATGGGGCCTGAGCAGTTCTTC.